These 8 T cell receptor beta chains share one sample of origin, sequenced in a study of naive and memory T cell subsets. The library had UMIs added by 3' ligation of an oligonucleotide to TCR cDNA. Four PCR rounds used nested alpha and beta constant region primers plus the SP2 primer. MiXCR, applied by TCRdb to the 5' RACE reads, yields one record per CDR3 protein. The sample has 50,000 to 65,000 distinct CDR3 sequences, about 8.3% seen once. These receptors originate from a female donor in good health.

This clonotype was picked up many times. The rearrangement links TRBV7-2 to TRBJ2-7; tentatively, D is TRBD2 (6 bases). The CDR3 length is 14 residues. CDR1 and CDR2 from the germline V gene are SGHTA and FQGNSA. V lost 5 bases to trimming and J lost 7 bases, with 18 bases between them. The CDR3 DNA sequence: TGTGCCAGCAGCCTAGGCTGGGCCGCGGGAGAGCAGTACTTC. It codes for CASSLGWAAGEQYF.

This clonotype was seen once. The chain combines TRBV3-1 with TRBJ2-5; no clear D gene. The ends were cut back, 6 bases at V and 5 bases at J, with 19 bases in the middle. The V gene's germline CDR1 is LGHDT and CDR2 YNNKEL (reference sequence). The length of the CDR3 is 15 residues. The CDR3 loop is CASSRIWNGRETQYF. DNA for the CDR3: TGTGCCAGCAGTCGGATATGGAATGGGCGGGAGACCCAGTACTTC.

The chain carries TRBV2 and TRBJ2-1, with D possibly TRBD2 on 6 matching bases. The V end lost 6 bases, the J end lost 6 bases, and 9 bases lay between the germline ends. CDR3 length: 12 amino acids. The germline gives CDR1 SNHLY, CDR2 FYNNEI. CDR3 amino acids: CASSVGGNEQFF. The CDR3 coding sequence is TGTGCCAGCAGCGTGGGGGGCAATGAGCAGTTCTTC.

The sample holds a few counts of this clonotype. The chain employs TRBV30 and TRBJ1-5, with unresolved D. CDR3 length equals 13 residues. Germline V gene sequence: CDR1 GTSNPN, CDR2 SVGIG (reference sequence). With 2 bases removed from V and 7 bases from J, the gap between germline ends came to 12 bases. The CDR3 sequence is CAWSLAEMQPQHF. The CDR3 region has the DNA TGTGCCTGGAGTCTGGCAGAAATGCAGCCCCAGCATTTT.

In this sample, this clonotype turned up a few times. The chain uses TRBV19 and TRBJ2-6, with 8 bases aligning to TRBD1. V lost 5 bases and J lost 2; bases outside the gene matches: 11. The CDR3 has 18 residues. CDR1 and CDR2 from the germline V gene are LNHDA and SQIVND (reference sequence). The CDR3 here is CASSLDRVWTTGANVLTF. DNA of the CDR3: TGTGCCAGTAGTCTGGACAGGGTATGGACCACTGGGGCCAACGTCCTGACTTTC.

The sample holds many counts of this clonotype. The chain links TRBV12-3 or TRBV12-4 to TRBJ1-4; perhaps TRBD1 as D (5 bases). The CDR3 runs to 14 residues. Trimming shortened V by 10 bases and J by 3 bases, and 15 bases separated the two germline ends. CDR3 coding DNA: TGTGCCACACAGACAGCAGGGCCTAATGAAAAACTGTTTTTT. It codes for CATQTAGPNEKLFF.

There are a few counts of this clonotype. CDR3 protein: CASSKGPYEQYF. The CDR3 nucleotides are TGTGCCAGTAGTAAGGGGCCCTACGAGCAGTACTTC. The V call is TRBV19, the J call TRBJ2-7; TRBD1 is a possible D gene (5 bases). CDR1 and CDR2 from the germline V gene are LNHDA and SQIVND (reference sequence). V lost 4 bases and J lost 2, with 6 bases in between. CDR3 length: 12 amino acids.

This clonotype came up a few times. The chain is built from TRBV4-3 and TRBJ2-3; 8 nucleotides agree with TRBD2. The CDR3 has 15 residues. Unmatched junction bases numbered 6, after V lost 4 bases and J lost 3 bases. Germline V CDR1 and CDR2: LGHNA, YSLEER. CDR3 residues: CASSRIGTSTDTQYF. The CDR3 region has the DNA TGCGCCAGCAGCCGCATTGGGACTAGTACAGATACGCAGTATTTT.